The source of this TCR beta chain is a study of T-cell memory formation after mild COVID-19. Study results and limitations: Shrinking CD4+ clones resided mostly in CM and EM, and CD8+ ones in EMRA.

A remark on this clonotype: No antigen is known for it.

TCRdb fed the 5' RACE reads into MiXCR, producing one record per CDR3 protein. Of roughly 180,000 distinct CDR3 sequences detected, around 10% appear once; the ten largest clones hold roughly 3.8%. V was pared by 3 bases and J by 9 bases, with 14 bases between. The CDR3 is 13 residues long. CDR1 is SGHDT and CDR2 is YYEEEE in the germline V gene. This clonotype was sampled from a man younger than 35 who had mild COVID-19 (a few samples of this study predate the infection). Cell type and time point are not known. The chain is built from TRBV5-6 and TRBJ2-3; D may correspond to TRBD1 or TRBD2 (5 bases each). The sequenced sample consisted of PBMCs or a T cell subset sorted from them (not recorded which). The CDR3 DNA reads TGTGCCAGCAGCTGGAGACGGGGCTTGACGCAGTATTTT. Translated, it gives CASSWRRGLTQYF.